The 23 T cell receptor beta chains given below trace back to one sample, sequenced in a study of blood T cell repertoires in COVID-19. TCRdb's copy holds only in-frame clones and misses some; the assay was immunoSEQ multiplex PCR. The table lists almost 400,000 clones, 70% to 90% of them singletons. The sequenced sample was peripheral blood. The receptors stem from a woman aged 55 to 70 with COVID-19, enrolled during active disease.

This rearrangement joins TRBV5-8 to TRBJ1-5; possibly TRBD1 for D (6 bases). Germline assignment: CDR1 SGHTS and CDR2 YDEGEE. V lost 6 bases to trimming and J lost 4 bases, with 8 bases between them. There are 12 residues in the CDR3. The CDR3 here is CASKGENQPQHF. CDR3 nucleotides: TGTGCCAGCAAGGGGGAGAATCAGCCCCAGCATTTT.

A note on this clone: Other nucleotide sequences from this sample produce the same CDR3. The chain carries TRBV18 and TRBJ2-7; D not resolved. The CDR3 runs to 12 residues. Trimming took off 3 bases at V and 5 bases at J, with 8 bases between the two ends. Germline V CDR1 and CDR2: KGHSH, LQKENI. The CDR3 DNA reads as TGTGCCAGCTCACCCCGCCGCGACGAGCAGTACTTC. This encodes CASSPRRDEQYF.

The chain employs TRBV7-2 and TRBJ2-1; 7 bases line up with TRBD2. Germline CDR1 SGHTA, CDR2 FQGNSA. V lost 3 bases to trimming and J lost 0 bases; unmatched junction nucleotides: 8. The CDR3 loop spans 17 amino acids. CDR3 DNA: TGTGCCAGCAGCTTGTTGGGGGGGGACTTCTCCTACAATGAGCAGTTCTTC. Translated: CASSLLGGDFSYNEQFF. Variable domain in full (rest from reference TRBV7-2 and TRBJ2-1): GAGVSQSPSNKVTEKGKDVELRCDPISGHTALYWYRQSLGQGLEFLIYFQGNSAPDKSGLPSDRFSAERTGGSVSTLTIQRTQQEDSAVYLCASSLLGGDFSYNEQFFGPGTRLTVL.

The CDR3 spells CASSQGGSGGYTF. CDR3 coding DNA: TGTGCCAGCAGCCAGGGGGGAAGTGGCGGCTACACCTTC. This chain connects TRBV11-2 to TRBJ1-2; 7 bases are shared with TRBD1. CDR1 SGHAT and CDR2 FQNNGV come from the germline V gene. The CDR3 totals 13 residues. Losses at the gene ends were 5 bases for V and 8 bases for J; bases not matched to a gene: 8.

This chain joins TRBV6-5 and TRBJ2-1, with D maybe TRBD1 (6 bases). V shed 9 bases and J shed 5 bases, with 14 bases lying between them. This CDR3 contains 13 residues. The germline gives CDR1 MNHEY, CDR2 SVGAGI. Written as DNA, the CDR3 is TGTGCCAGTCGGTCAGGACAGCACAATGAGCAGTTCTTC. Encoded protein: CASRSGQHNEQFF.

This sequence joins TRBV5-4 and TRBJ2-3; D perhaps matches TRBD1 (5 bases). CDR1 and CDR2 (germline): SGHNT, YYREEE (reference sequence). CDR3 size: 13 residues. V dropped 4 bases and J dropped 2 bases, with 8 bases sitting between them. The CDR3 bases are TGTGCCAGCAGCGACAGAGACACAGATACGCAGTATTTT. Translation gives CASSDRDTDTQYF. The full variable domain, its missing parts supplied by reference TRBV5-4 and TRBJ2-3, is ETGVTQSPTHLIKTRGQQVTLRCSSQSGHNTVSWYQQALGQGPQFIFQYYREEENGRGNFPPRFSGLQFPNYSSELNVNALELDDSALYLCASSDRDTDTQYFGPGTRLTVL.

The chain recombines TRBV7-8 with TRBJ2-3; D is possibly TRBD2 (6 bases). Germline values: CDR1 SGHVS, CDR2 FQNEAQ. The CDR3 length is 16 residues. V was trimmed by 5 bases and J by 2 bases, leaving 17 bases between them. The CDR3 DNA follows: TGTGCCAGCAGCGTAGGCGGGGCGGGGTACACAGATACGCAGTATTTT. Translated, it gives CASSVGGAGYTDTQYF.

The chain recombines TRBV12-3 or TRBV12-4 with TRBJ2-5, with no clear D. This CDR3 has 12 residues. Trimming stripped 6 bases from V and 2 bases from J, with 7 bases between. CDR3 residues: CASSPGQETQYF. CDR3 in DNA: TGTGCCAGCAGCCCCGGGCAAGAGACCCAGTACTTC.

V gene TRBV19 combines with J gene TRBJ2-1; D uncertain. The CDR3 is made up of 13 amino acids. CDR1 is LNHDA and CDR2 is SQIVND in the germline V gene (reference sequence). The V end was cut by 7 bases, the J end by 1 base, with 8 bases between. The CDR3 DNA reads as TGTGCCAGTACCCCAGGTTCCTACAATGAGCAGTTCTTC. This codes for CASTPGSYNEQFF.

The chain has TRBV7-3 and TRBJ2-1, with TRBD2 identical over 11 bases. Germline V lookup: CDR1 SGHTA, CDR2 FQGTGA. This CDR3 is built from 17 residues. V trimming: 1 base; J trimming: 5 bases; junction bases outside the gene matches: 7. The CDR3 DNA sequence: TGTGCCAGCAGCTTAAGGCTAGCGGGGGGCGGAAACAATGAGCAGTTCTTC. Its translation: CASSLRLAGGGNNEQFF.

The V and J genes are TRBV6-2 or TRBV6-3 and TRBJ2-7, with 16 bases fitting TRBD2. CDR3 length: 16 amino acids. With 4 bases clipped from V and 2 bases from J, the junction kept 2 bases outside the gene matches. Germline loops: CDR1 MNHEY, CDR2 SVGEGT. The CDR3 DNA reads as TGTGCCAGCAGTTGGGGACTAGCGGGGGGGACCTACGAGCAGTACTTC. Its translation: CASSWGLAGGTYEQYF.

This chain links TRBV4-2 with TRBJ2-5; 11 bases align to TRBD2. Trimming removed 1 base from V and 0 bases from J; junction bases left unmatched: 4. The CDR3 runs 17 residues. The V gene's germline CDR1 is LGHNA and CDR2 YNFKEQ. The CDR3 reads CASSQGIAGGYQETQYF. CDR3 in DNA: TGTGCCAGCAGCCAAGGAATAGCGGGGGGGTACCAAGAGACCCAGTACTTC.

As for this clone: Additional DNA sequences in this sample encode the identical CDR3. J is TRBJ2-2 and V is TRBV5-1; D gene ambiguous. Per germline, CDR1 SGHRS and CDR2 YFSETQ. The germline V and J ends were trimmed by 0 bases and 1 base, with 4 bases remaining between them. This CDR3 has 14 amino acids. CDR3 DNA: TGCGCCAGCAGCTTGGCCGGGAACACCGGGGAGCTGTTTTTT. Translating gives CASSLAGNTGELFF. The full variable domain, in which reference TRBV5-1 and TRBJ2-2 provide the parts outside the CDR3, is KAGVTQTPRYLIKTRGQQVTLSCSPISGHRSVSWYQQTPGQGLQFLFEYFSETQRNKGNFPGRFSGRQFSNSRSEMNVSTLELGDSALYLCASSLAGNTGELFFGEGSRLTVL.

The CDR3 bases are TGTGCCAGCAGCGTAGGGGCCCCTTTCGTAGAGCAGTACTTC. Translated, it gives CASSVGAPFVEQYF. V usage is TRBV9 and J usage is TRBJ2-7; D gene unclear. Germline assignment: CDR1 SGDLS and CDR2 YYNGEE. The V and J ends lost 0 bases and 7 bases respectively, with 14 bases between them. The CDR3 is 14 residues long.

This rearrangement joins TRBV11-2 to TRBJ1-2; D possibly corresponds to TRBD1 (5 bases). V was clipped by 4 bases and J by 4 bases, with 10 bases between them. This CDR3 comprises 13 residues. The germline V gene encodes CDR1 SGHAT and CDR2 FQNNGV. This CDR3 is CASSSDKGYGYTF. CDR3 nucleotide sequence: TGTGCCAGCAGCTCGGACAAGGGCTATGGCTACACCTTC.

About this clone itself: Other DNA sequences in the same sample also yield this CDR3. This rearrangement joins TRBV11-2 to TRBJ1-2; no firm D call. V was pared by 5 bases and J by 5 bases, with 12 bases between. CDR1 and CDR2 from the germline V gene are SGHAT and FQNNGV. This CDR3 region has 13 residues. CDR3 coding DNA: TGTGCCAGCAGCCCGGGAGGGTCATATGGCTACACCTTC. This translates into CASSPGGSYGYTF.

The chain is built from TRBV4-1 and TRBJ2-1; 7 nucleotides match TRBD2. V trimming: 0 bases; J trimming: 1 base; junction bases outside the gene matches: 6. CDR3 length: 17 amino acids. Germline V gene lookup returns CDR1 MGHRA and CDR2 YSYEKL. The chain's CDR3 is CASSQDTSSGSYNEQFF. CDR3 sequence (DNA): TGCGCCAGCAGCCAAGATACGTCTAGCGGTTCCTACAATGAGCAGTTCTTC.

This clone was recorded once. The chain is built from TRBV19 and TRBJ1-1; unclear D gene. The germline V gene has CDR1 LNHDA and CDR2 SQIVND (reference sequence). The V gene lost 2 bases and the J gene lost 4 bases, with 17 bases spanning the gap. The CDR3 totals 16 residues. The CDR3 here is CASSITRAGSGTEAFF. The CDR3 region has the DNA TGTGCCAGTAGTATAACCCGGGCGGGGTCGGGCACTGAAGCTTTCTTT.

This clone was observed a few times. The genes are TRBV18 and TRBJ2-7; 11 nucleotides agree with TRBD2. The V gene end was trimmed by 4 bases and the J gene end by 3 bases; junction bases not matched to a gene: 5. This CDR3 spans 15 amino acids. Germline CDR1 reads KGHSH; CDR2 reads LQKENI. The CDR3 sequence is CASSQTGTSGYEQYF. In DNA, the CDR3 is TGTGCCAGCTCACAGACCGGGACTAGCGGCTACGAGCAGTACTTC.

This chain's CDR3 is CAISGRYLESTEAFF. DNA for the CDR3: TGTGCCATCAGTGGGAGATACCTTGAGAGCACTGAAGCTTTCTTT. V and J are TRBV10-3 and TRBJ1-1; D gene unclear. V dropped 4 bases and J dropped 4 bases, with 16 bases sitting between them. Germline-derived CDR1 and CDR2 are ENHRY and SYGVKD. CDR3 length: 15 amino acids.

The gene calls are TRBV7-6 and TRBJ1-6, with 8 nucleotides matching TRBD1. CDR3 length: 17 amino acids. CDR1 SGHVS and CDR2 FNYEAQ come from the germline V gene. V trimming: 5 bases; J trimming: 8 bases; junction bases outside the gene matches: 14. CDR3 bases: TGTGCCAGCAGCCAAGCGGACAGGGACGGCTTTTATTCACCCCTCCACTTT. Protein sequence: CASSQADRDGFYSPLHF.

This sequence joins TRBV6-5 and TRBJ1-2; no reliable D call. Trimming pared 2 bases from V and 2 bases from J, leaving 9 bases between. Germline V lookup: CDR1 MNHEY, CDR2 SVGAGI. The CDR3 runs 14 residues. CDR3 region: CASSYDGGNYGYTF. CDR3 bases: TGTGCCAGCAGTTACGACGGAGGGAACTATGGCTACACCTTC.

A word on this clone: The identical CDR3 is also encoded by other nucleotide sequences in the sample. The chain recombines TRBV6-4 with TRBJ2-2; 9 positions match TRBD1. Trimming cost V 6 bases and J 4 bases; bases outside gene matches: 3. From germline, CDR1 is MRHNA and CDR2 SNTAGT. This CDR3 region has 14 residues. The CDR3 bases are TGTGCCAGCAGGGGACAGGGTGCCACCGGGGAGCTGTTTTTT. Its translation: CASRGQGATGELFF.